This T cell receptor beta chain was identified during a study of blood T cells in healthy people across ages. Germline loops: CDR1 MNHNS, CDR2 SASEGT. There are 14 residues in the CDR3. A sample-barcoded 5' primer and a J-beta primer mix were used in a second PCR of roughly 7 to 11 cycles. TCRdb ran MiXCR on the 5' RACE reads and lists one entry per CDR3 protein. The sample records about 940,000 distinct CDR3 sequences, around 48% being singletons. Sequenced input: blood. The clonotype was recovered from a man aged 30 to 39 in good health. The rearrangement links TRBV6-1 to TRBJ2-5; TRBD2 aligns across 7 bases. The end of the DNA is better explained by TRBJ2-7, so the J call may be wrong. The CDR3 region has the DNA TGTGCCAGCCGCCCTTTTGGGGGAGGGATCGAGCAGTACTTC. As protein: CASRPFGGGIEQYF.